What follows are 3 T cell receptor beta chains derived from one specimen sequenced in a study of blood T cell repertoires in COVID-19. The assay was immunoSEQ multiplex PCR, and TCRdb's table has in-frame clones only and misses some. The repertoire holds about 180,000 clones, with about 84% as singletons. Source material: peripheral blood. The receptors derive from a person aged 65 to 85 with COVID-19, enrolled during active disease.

There are a few counts of this clone. One end of the junction fails to match germline, which may point to a read error. The chain has TRBV28 and TRBJ1-6, with 7 bases lining up with TRBD1. The CDR3 is 12 residues long. Germline CDR1 reads MDHEN; CDR2 reads SYDVKM. This CDR3 is CASSRTRQGPNF. The CDR3 DNA follows: TGTGCCAGCAGCAGAACCAGACAGGGACCTAATTTT.

V usage is TRBV3-1 (or the pseudogene TRBV3-2) and J usage is TRBJ1-4, with D unresolved. The CDR3 length is 14 residues. Germline V gene lookup returns CDR1 LGHDT and CDR2 YNNKEL (reference sequence). The V end was cut by 2 bases, the J end by 7 bases, with 11 bases between. In DNA form, the CDR3 reads TGTGCCAGCAGCCAAAAAAGGAGGAGTGAAAAACTGTTTTTT. Encoded protein: CASSQKRRSEKLFF.

The rearrangement uses TRBV10-3 and TRBJ2-7; 7 bases fit TRBD1. This CDR3 has 17 residues. V dropped 5 bases and J dropped 4; count of bases not matched to a gene: 17. Germline assignment: CDR1 ENHRY and CDR2 SYGVKD. This chain's CDR3 is CAISSQAQQGRLYEQYF. DNA for the CDR3: TGTGCCATCAGTTCACAAGCCCAACAGGGGCGGCTTTACGAGCAGTACTTC.